This TCR beta chain was obtained from a study of blood T cell repertoires in COVID-19. Study processing details: Reference gene primers were amplified, and this amplification served to estimate nucleated cell counts. Profiling relied on immunoSEQ multiplex PCR, and the TCRdb table lists in-frame clones only, not all of them. That table is the source of V, J and clone size, and D and trimming were worked out from the DNA. Of a few hundred thousand clones detected, about 87% appear once; the ten largest clones hold around 1.6%. The TCR comes from a man aged 65-85 years with acute or convalescent COVID-19. The sequenced sample consisted of peripheral blood.

CDR3 region: CASSLDRGFEQFF. The CDR3 nucleotides are TGTGCCAGCTCACTGGACAGGGGATTTGAGCAGTTCTTC. This chain uses TRBV18 with TRBJ2-1, with 9 nucleotides matching TRBD1. V dropped 4 bases and J dropped 9; count of bases not matched to a gene: 4. The CDR3 totals 13 residues. Germline V lookup: CDR1 KGHSH, CDR2 LQKENI.